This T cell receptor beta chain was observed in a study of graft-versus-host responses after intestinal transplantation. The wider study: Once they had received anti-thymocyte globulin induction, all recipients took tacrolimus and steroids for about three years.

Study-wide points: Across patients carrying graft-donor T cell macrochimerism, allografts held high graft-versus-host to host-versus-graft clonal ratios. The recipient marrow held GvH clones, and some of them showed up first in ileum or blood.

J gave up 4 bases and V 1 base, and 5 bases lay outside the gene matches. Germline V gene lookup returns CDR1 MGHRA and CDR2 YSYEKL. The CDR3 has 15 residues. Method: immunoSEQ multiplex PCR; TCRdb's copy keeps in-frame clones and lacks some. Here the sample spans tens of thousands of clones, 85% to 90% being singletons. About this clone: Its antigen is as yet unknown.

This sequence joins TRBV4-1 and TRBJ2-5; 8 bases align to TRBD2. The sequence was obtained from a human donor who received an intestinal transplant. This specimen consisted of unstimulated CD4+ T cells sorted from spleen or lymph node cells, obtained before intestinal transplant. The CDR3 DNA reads TGCGCCAGCAGCCAAGTGAACGGGAGGGTAGAGACCCAGTACTTC. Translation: CASSQVNGRVETQYF.